Each of the 28 T cell receptor beta chains below was sequenced from the same sample in a study of T cell responses to AZD1222 COVID-19 vaccine (dated by TCRdb to the early 2020s). The time point label, read with the paper, signifies: baseline before first vaccination. The library was generated by the immunoSEQ multiplex PCR assay. This immuneACCESS table, as held by TCRdb, lists in-frame sequences with V and J called but not all clones. Of the missing ones, under half trace to an unresolved V gene in checked studies; the others have no known cause. This sample holds over 95,000 clones; approximately 90% were observed only once. In total, the top ten clones hold roughly 4.5% of the sample. Sequencing used peripheral blood, obtained on day 0 of AZD1222 vaccination. Receptor source: an adult in good health.

For the CDR3, the DNA is TGTGCCAGCAGCGTTGGGACAGGGGGCGGAACCGGGGAGCTGTTTTTT. Protein product: CASSVGTGGGTGELFF. V is TRBV7-3 and J is TRBJ2-2, with 12 bases lining up with TRBD1. V lost 5 bases and J lost 5; bases outside the gene matches: 6. The CDR3 spans 16 residues. Germline values: CDR1 SGHTA, CDR2 FQGTGA.

The chain combines TRBV6-5 with TRBJ1-1; 9 nucleotides match TRBD1. The germline CDR1 and CDR2 sequences are MNHEY and SVGAGI. Trimming cost V 7 bases and J 2 bases; bases outside gene matches: 5. The CDR3 contains 14 residues. The CDR3 reads CASTTGGLNTEAFF. CDR3 DNA sequence: TGTGCCAGCACCACAGGGGGCTTAAACACTGAAGCTTTCTTT.

The CDR3 nucleotides read TGTGCCAGTAGTATATCCCCCCTACTTAGCACAGATACGCAGTATTTT. It yields the protein CASSISPLLSTDTQYF. The V and J genes are TRBV19 and TRBJ2-3; D gene uncertain. The CDR3 is 16 amino acids. In germline, CDR1 is LNHDA, CDR2 SQIVND (reference sequence). The V and J ends lost 2 bases and 0 bases respectively, with 12 bases between them. Using reference TRBV19 and TRBJ2-3 for the parts outside the CDR3, the full variable domain is DGGITQSPKYLFRKEGQNVTLSCEQNLNHDAMYWYRQDPGQGLRLIYYSQIVNDFQKGDIAEGYSVSREKKESFPLTVTSAQKNPTAFYLCASSISPLLSTDTQYFGPGTRLTVL.

This clone was detected only once. V is TRBV6-5 and J is TRBJ1-3, with D uncertain. V dropped 2 bases and J dropped 1 base, with 3 bases sitting between them. The CDR3 loop spans 13 amino acids. The germline gives CDR1 MNHEY, CDR2 SVGAGI. CDR3 DNA sequence: TGTGCCAGCAGTTACAAATCTGGAAACACCATATATTTT. The encoded protein is CASSYKSGNTIYF.

The J gene is TRBJ1-2, the V gene TRBV18, with D unclear. CDR1 KGHSH and CDR2 LQKENI come from the germline V gene. This CDR3 contains 14 residues. The ends were cut back, 3 bases at V and 4 bases at J, with 12 bases in the middle. CDR3 sequence: CASSPLYSSYGYTF. In DNA form, the CDR3 reads TGTGCCAGCTCACCCCTCTACAGCTCCTATGGCTACACCTTC.

The J gene is TRBJ1-1, the V gene TRBV30, with 8 nucleotides matching TRBD1. Unmatched junction bases numbered 10, after V lost 5 bases and J lost 5 bases. The CDR3 has 14 residues. Per the germline V gene, CDR1 is GTSNPN and CDR2 is SVGIG (reference sequence). CDR3 in DNA: TGTGCCTGGGCAGGACAGGGCCGTAGGACTGAAGCTTTCTTT. This encodes CAWAGQGRRTEAFF.

This clone was recorded only once. V is TRBV19 and J is TRBJ1-2; D may be TRBD1 (5 bases). The germline V gene has CDR1 LNHDA and CDR2 SQIVND (reference sequence). CDR3 length equals 11 residues. The V gene lost 5 bases and the J gene lost 7 bases, with 8 bases spanning the gap. The CDR3 region is CASSLGLGYTF. In nucleotides, the CDR3 is TGTGCCAGTAGTTTGGGGCTTGGCTACACCTTC.

The rearrangement uses TRBV5-4 and TRBJ2-7; no reliable D call. Trimming pared 0 bases from V and 6 bases from J, leaving 10 bases between. The CDR3 is 13 amino acids. Germline loops: CDR1 SGHNT, CDR2 YYREEE (reference sequence). As DNA, the CDR3 is TGTGCCAGCAGCTTGGATATTGTGCGCGAGCAGTACTTC. Amino acids: CASSLDIVREQYF.

The J gene is TRBJ1-4, the V gene TRBV18; D call uncertain. Deletions cut 6 bases from V and 5 bases from J, with 13 bases between. Germline CDR1 KGHSH, CDR2 LQKENI. The CDR3 length is 14 residues. The CDR3 loop reads CASSPGKRNEKLFF. The CDR3 nucleotides read TGTGCCAGCTCCCCCGGGAAAAGGAATGAAAAACTGTTTTTT. The whole variable domain, filled in from reference TRBV18 and TRBJ1-4, reads NAGVMQNPRHLVRRRGQEARLRCSPMKGHSHVYWYRQLPEEGLKFMVYLQKENIIDESGMPKERFSAEFPKEGPSILRIQQVVRGDSAAYFCASSPGKRNEKLFFGSGTQLSVL.

Written as DNA, the CDR3 is TGTGCCAGCGGACTAGCGGTCGTGGGCGGGGAGCTGTTTTTT. Encoded protein: CASGLAVVGGELFF. The chain links TRBV2 to TRBJ2-2; 10 bases fit TRBD2. Unmatched junction bases numbered 7, after V lost 8 bases and J lost 7 bases. The length of the CDR3 is 14 residues. CDR1 is SNHLY, CDR2 FYNNEI, per germline.

The CDR3 protein is CASSRRTGSSDEQYF. The CDR3 bases are TGTGCCAGCAGCCGGAGGACAGGTAGTAGTGACGAGCAGTACTTC. V usage is TRBV3-1 (or the pseudogene TRBV3-2) and J usage is TRBJ2-7; 7 positions match TRBD1. The CDR3 has 15 residues. The junction had 11 bases not matched to a gene; V was cut back by 4 bases and J by 5 bases. Germline CDR1 LGHDT, CDR2 YNNKEL (reference sequence).

The rearrangement uses TRBV5-1 and TRBJ1-2; a possible D gene is TRBD1 (5 bases). The CDR3 runs 14 residues. Germline CDR1 SGHRS, CDR2 YFSETQ. V gave up 4 bases and J gave up 8 bases, with 18 bases separating them. CDR3 region: CASSPGTAREGYTF. CDR3 coding DNA: TGCGCCAGCAGCCCAGGGACGGCGCGGGAAGGCTACACCTTC.

This chain connects TRBV7-2 to TRBJ2-7; weak D call: TRBD1 (6 bases). Germline CDR1 and CDR2: SGHTA and FQGNSA. V dropped 5 bases and J dropped 1 base, with 18 bases sitting between them. The CDR3 is 16 residues long. The CDR3 DNA reads TGTGCCAGCAGCGGCACAGGGAGTCCAAGGTCCTACGAGCAGTACTTC. Protein product: CASSGTGSPRSYEQYF.

Comment on this clone: Other DNA sequences within the sample encode an identical CDR3. This chain connects TRBV5-4 to TRBJ2-5; D is perhaps TRBD1 or TRBD2 (7 bases each). CDR1 SGHNT and CDR2 YYREEE come from the germline V gene (reference sequence). V was pared by 4 bases and J by 4 bases, with 14 bases between. The CDR3 contains 14 residues. CDR3 residues: CASSPGGVGETQYF. The CDR3 nucleotides are TGTGCCAGCAGCCCAGGGGGGGTAGGAGAGACCCAGTACTTC.

As for this clone: In the same sample, other DNA sequences code for this CDR3. The gene calls are TRBV18 and TRBJ1-6; tentatively, D is TRBD1 (6 bases). The V end lost 2 bases, the J end lost 7 bases, and 9 bases lay between the germline ends. The CDR3 is 14 amino acids. Germline CDR1 is KGHSH and CDR2 is LQKENI. CDR3 residues: CASSPGQGNSPLHF. The CDR3 DNA reads as TGTGCCAGCTCACCAGGGCAGGGGAATTCACCCCTCCACTTT.

As for this clone: A read error may produce the germline difference seen at one junction end. The chain uses TRBV7-7 and TRBJ2-2; TRBD1 is a possible D gene (6 bases). The CDR3 consists of 16 residues. Germline values: CDR1 SSHAT, CDR2 FNYEAQ (reference sequence). CDR3 protein: CASSLNRVGNTGELFF. CDR3 nucleotide sequence: TGTGCTAGCAGCCTGAACAGGGTGGGGAACACCGGGGAGCTGTTTTTT.

The V call is TRBV9, the J call TRBJ1-6, with D possibly matching TRBD1 (5 bases). Trimming left V 0 bases short and J 8 bases short, with 18 bases between. Germline-derived CDR1 and CDR2 are SGDLS and YYNGEE. This CDR3 region has 17 residues. The DNA of the CDR3 is TGTGCCAGCAGCGTAGAACAGGCGCCCCAGGTGTATTCACCCCTCCACTTT. Translated, it gives CASSVEQAPQVYSPLHF.

The rearrangement links TRBV3-1 (or the pseudogene TRBV3-2) to TRBJ1-1, with 7 nucleotides matching TRBD1. V gave up 1 base and J gave up 5 bases; unmatched junction bases: 4. Germline CDR1 and CDR2: LGHDT and YNNKEL (reference sequence). This CDR3 comprises 14 residues. The CDR3 loop is CASSQVGGKTEAFF. The CDR3, as DNA: TGTGCCAGCAGCCAAGTAGGGGGCAAAACTGAAGCTTTCTTT.

The sample holds a few counts of this clone. V usage is TRBV12-3 or TRBV12-4 and J usage is TRBJ2-7; 7 nucleotides agree with TRBD1. The CDR3 runs to 13 residues. V was clipped by 2 bases and J by 4 bases; unmatched bases: 2. The CDR3 DNA is TGTGCCAGCAGTTTACAGGGGGAATACGAGCAGTACTTC. This codes for CASSLQGEYEQYF.

The chain couples TRBV7-9 to TRBJ2-7; no clear D. Germline V CDR1 and CDR2: SEHNR, FQNEAQ (reference sequence). The CDR3 is 11 residues long. Deletions cut 5 bases from V and 4 bases from J, with 6 bases between. The CDR3 coding sequence is TGTGCCAGCAGCCCACAATACGAGCAGTACTTC. This encodes CASSPQYEQYF. The complete variable domain, with remaining parts taken from reference TRBV7-9 and TRBJ2-7, reads DTGVSQNPRHKITKRGQNVTFRCDPISEHNRLYWYRQTLGQGPEFLTYFQNEAQLEKSRLLSDRFSAERPKGSFSTLEIQRTEQGDSAMYLCASSPQYEQYFGPGTRLTVT.

This sequence joins TRBV5-1 and TRBJ2-3; D is possibly TRBD1 (6 bases). The CDR3 covers 16 residues. The V and J ends lost 0 bases and 4 bases respectively, with 15 bases between them. Germline CDR1 and CDR2: SGHRS and YFSETQ. The CDR3 is CASSLAAVGAPDTQYF. The CDR3 DNA is TGCGCCAGCAGCTTGGCCGCCGTGGGGGCCCCAGATACGCAGTATTTT.

This chain links TRBV5-6 with TRBJ1-3, with D perhaps TRBD1 (5 bases). The CDR3 contains 16 residues. V was pared by 0 bases and J by 6 bases, with 16 bases between. Germline V lookup: CDR1 SGHDT, CDR2 YYEEEE. In DNA, the CDR3 is TGTGCCAGCAGCTTGGAACAGGCAGTTCTAGTAAACACCATATATTTT. Translation: CASSLEQAVLVNTIYF.

The rearrangement joins TRBV4-2 to TRBJ1-5; D remains ambiguous. This CDR3 has 14 residues. Trimming pared 2 bases from V and 6 bases from J, leaving 11 bases between. Germline CDR1 and CDR2: LGHNA and YNFKEQ. The CDR3 DNA sequence: TGTGCCAGCAGCCAAAGGATTTCGGGTCAGCCCCAGCATTTT. It codes for CASSQRISGQPQHF.

CDR3 protein: CASSPSGQGYGYTF. CDR3 nucleotide sequence: TGTGCCAGCTCACCCTCAGGACAGGGCTATGGCTACACCTTC. The chain has TRBV18 and TRBJ1-2; TRBD1 agrees at 8 bases. Germline values: CDR1 KGHSH, CDR2 LQKENI. The CDR3 has 14 amino acids. With 3 bases clipped from V and 4 bases from J, the junction kept 4 bases outside the gene matches.

The chain has TRBV6-2 or TRBV6-3 and TRBJ2-6; D not certain. Between the trimmed V and J ends, which lost 1 base and 3 bases, there was a span of 7 bases. The CDR3 runs 15 residues. Per the germline V gene, CDR1 is MNHEY and CDR2 is SVGEGT. The CDR3 DNA sequence: TGTGCCAGCAGTTACTGGGGTCGTGGGGCCAACGTCCTGACTTTC. Amino acids: CASSYWGRGANVLTF.

The chain links TRBV10-2 to TRBJ1-5, with D perhaps matching TRBD1 (5 bases). CDR1 is WSHSY and CDR2 is SAAADI in the germline V gene. Between the trimmed V and J ends, which lost 3 bases and 10 bases, there was a span of 13 bases. The CDR3 contains 13 residues. CDR3 nucleotides: TGCGCCAGCAGTGACCCAGGGCAGGGACCCCAGCATTTT. It specifies CASSDPGQGPQHF.

The J gene is TRBJ2-2, the V gene TRBV5-1, with 7 nucleotides matching TRBD1. V was clipped by 7 bases and J by 4 bases; unmatched bases: 4. The germline V gene has CDR1 SGHRS and CDR2 YFSETQ. The CDR3 is 13 residues long. CDR3 sequence: CASLQGPTGELFF. The CDR3 DNA is TGCGCCAGCCTACAGGGGCCCACCGGGGAGCTGTTTTTT. The variable domain in full, with the rest retrieved from reference TRBV5-1 and TRBJ2-2, is KAGVTQTPRYLIKTRGQQVTLSCSPISGHRSVSWYQQTPGQGLQFLFEYFSETQRNKGNFPGRFSGRQFSNSRSEMNVSTLELGDSALYLCASLQGPTGELFFGEGSRLTVL.

The genes are TRBV30 and TRBJ1-5; possible D gene TRBD1, 6 bases. The germline gives CDR1 GTSNPN, CDR2 SVGIG (reference sequence). There are 14 residues in the CDR3. The ends were cut back, 3 bases at V and 3 bases at J, with 12 bases in the middle. This chain's CDR3 is CAWSDTGNNQPQHF. The CDR3 coding sequence is TGTGCCTGGAGCGATACAGGGAACAATCAGCCCCAGCATTTT. Complete variable domain (other parts from reference TRBV30 and TRBJ1-5): SQTIHQWPATLVQPVGSPLSLECTVEGTSNPNLYWYRQAAGRGLQLLFYSVGIGQISSEVPQNLSASRPQDRQFILSSKKLLLSDSGFYLCAWSDTGNNQPQHFGDGTRLSIL.